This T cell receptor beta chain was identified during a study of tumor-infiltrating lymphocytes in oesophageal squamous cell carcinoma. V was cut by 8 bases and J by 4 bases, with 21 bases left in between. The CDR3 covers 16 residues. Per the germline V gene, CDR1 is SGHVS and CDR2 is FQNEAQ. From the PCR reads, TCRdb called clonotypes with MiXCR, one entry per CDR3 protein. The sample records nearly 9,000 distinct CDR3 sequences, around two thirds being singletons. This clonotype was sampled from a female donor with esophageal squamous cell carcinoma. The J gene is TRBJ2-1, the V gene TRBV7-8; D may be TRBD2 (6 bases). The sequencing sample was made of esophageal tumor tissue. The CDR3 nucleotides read TGTGCCAGCTCCGCGACAGCCGGAGGGCGATACAATGAGCAGTTCTTC. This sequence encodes CASSATAGGRYNEQFF. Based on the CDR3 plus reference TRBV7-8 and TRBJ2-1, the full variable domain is GAGVSQSPRYKVAKRGQDVALRCDPISGHVSLFWYQQALGQGPEFLTYFQNEAQLDKSGLPSDRFFAERPEGSVSTLKIQRTQQEDSAVYLCASSATAGGRYNEQFFGPGTRLTVL.